This T cell receptor (beta chain) was sequenced in a study of T cells after yellow fever vaccination. The wider study: Preparation of fractions with low cell numbers was performed using SMART-Seq v4 Ultra Low Input. Findings of the study overall: After the booster, over 95% of CD4 and approximately 90% of CD8 primary-response clones were re-detected.

Synthesis of TCR cDNA relied on 5'RACE template switching, which attached a universal primer site and UMIs. MiXCR, run by TCRdb on the 5' RACE reads, gives a single entry per CDR3 protein. The table shows 68,000 or so distinct CDR3 sequences, with 6.5% occurring only once. The germline V gene encodes CDR1 MGHRA and CDR2 YSYEKL. CDR3 length equals 17 residues. Trimming cost V 3 bases and J 5 bases, with 19 bases left between them. This clonotype was detected a few times. Its matching antigen is unknown. The chain has TRBV4-1 and TRBJ2-2; perhaps D is TRBD1 or TRBD2 (6 bases each). Source: CD8+ T cells sorted from PBMCs, taken about 41 days after the first yellow fever vaccination. This clonotype was obtained from a man between 18 and 35 years old who received the YFV17D yellow fever vaccine. CDR3 loop: CASSHPKEGGSTGELFF. The CDR3 DNA sequence: TGCGCCAGCAGCCACCCTAAAGAGGGGGGTTCGACCGGGGAGCTGTTTTTT.